This T cell receptor beta chain stems from a study of cytomegalovirus exposure and HLA in healthy donors. Both 60 Vbeta primers and 13 Jbeta primers went into the PCR. Clones were read by immunoSEQ multiplex PCR, and TCRdb kept only the in-frame ones, dropping some. The table records 150,000 to 170,000 clones, around 74% of them present only once. The length of the CDR3 is 11 residues. Per germline, CDR1 SGHDN and CDR2 FVKESK. V shed 8 bases and J shed 6 bases, with 10 bases lying between them. Overall study findings and caveats: V- and J-gene trimming of TCR beta was linked (in a later analysis) to a missense DCLRE1C variant. TCR beta sequences numbering under 20,000 were associated with HLA alleles at 0.05 false discovery rate in a later analysis.

For this clone: Its antigen remains unknown.

The sequenced sample was PBMCs. The chain employs TRBV14 and TRBJ1-1, with a tentative D call TRBD1 (6 bases). The TCR sequence derives from a man in his late teens or twenties in good health and CMV-seronegative. The CDR3 sequence is CASGGAAEAFF. As DNA, the CDR3 is TGTGCCAGCGGGGGGGCGGCTGAAGCTTTCTTT.